This TCR beta chain emerged from a study of CD4 T cells in relation to SARS-CoV-2 and coronaviruses. Study context: PBMCs were cultured with antigen for less than twelve days before TCR beta sequencing. Patient ages ranged from about 21 to 72, median 38.

V shed 0 bases and J shed 0 bases, with 9 bases lying between them. The CDR3 length is 15 residues. CDR1 is SGHAT, CDR2 FQNNGV, per germline. A word on this clone: What it binds is unknown.

Profiling relied on immunoSEQ multiplex PCR, and the TCRdb table lists in-frame clones only, not all of them. The sample consists of 35,000 or so clones, around 80% of them appearing once. Naive or memory CD4+ cells were cultured 1:1 with T cell-depleted PBMCs plus CEF. Notes on the study in general: Memory recall responses, not primary responses primed in culture, are what the assay detects.

The rearrangement joins TRBV11-2 to TRBJ2-7; D not resolved. The TCR was taken from an adult with COVID-19. The specimen was memory CD4+ T cells from PBMCs, cultured in vitro. The CDR3 sequence is CASSLEGGSSYEQYF. DNA for the CDR3: TGTGCCAGCAGCTTAGAGGGCGGAAGCTCCTACGAGCAGTACTTC.